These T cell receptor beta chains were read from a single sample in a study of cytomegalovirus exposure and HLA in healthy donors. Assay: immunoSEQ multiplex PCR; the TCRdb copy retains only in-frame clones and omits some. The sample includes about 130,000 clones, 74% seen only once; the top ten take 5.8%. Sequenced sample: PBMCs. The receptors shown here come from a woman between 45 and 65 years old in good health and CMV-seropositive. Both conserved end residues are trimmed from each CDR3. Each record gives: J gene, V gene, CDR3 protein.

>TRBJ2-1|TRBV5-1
ASSRPGLAGGYNEQF
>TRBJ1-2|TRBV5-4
ATNERTGYGYT
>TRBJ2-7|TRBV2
ASSRLASSYEQY
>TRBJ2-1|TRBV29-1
SVVATSGSGVF
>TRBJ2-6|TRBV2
ASSVDRAGANVLT
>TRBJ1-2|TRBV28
ASSLVSLQNYGYT
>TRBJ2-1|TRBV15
ATSRAPGGSYEQF
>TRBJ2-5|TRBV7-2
ASSWGRTSGGAETQY
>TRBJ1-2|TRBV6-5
ASRATGAYGYT
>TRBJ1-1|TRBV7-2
ASSPSTAQNTEAF
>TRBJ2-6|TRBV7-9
ASAGTGPSGANVLT
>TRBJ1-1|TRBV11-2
ASSFLQGTEAF
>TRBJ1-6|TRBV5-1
ASSLTGQVSSYNSPLH
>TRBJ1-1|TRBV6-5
ASSYPGTGEEAF
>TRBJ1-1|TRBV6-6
ASRPALGLGTEAF
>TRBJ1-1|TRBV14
ASSQAGQGLSMNTEAF
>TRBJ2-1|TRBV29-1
SLRTGNNEQF
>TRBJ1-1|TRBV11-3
ASSPGQGRTEAF
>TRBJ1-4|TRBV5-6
ASSSRTGVEKLF
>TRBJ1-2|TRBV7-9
ASSFTGTTFYGYT
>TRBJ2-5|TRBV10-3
AIRGQGAETQY
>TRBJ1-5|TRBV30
AWSVGNRGNQPQH
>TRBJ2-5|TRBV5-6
PSSLATNLWETQY
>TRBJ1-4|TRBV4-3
ASSQEGTGINEKLL
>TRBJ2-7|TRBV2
ASSVRPGQTYEQY
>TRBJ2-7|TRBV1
TSSHSFEQY
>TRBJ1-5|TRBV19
ASSPRTGSYSNQPQH
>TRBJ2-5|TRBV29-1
SVTPGQGADETQY
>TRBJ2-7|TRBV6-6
ASRERSAGGEQY
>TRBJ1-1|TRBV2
ASSENRGTEAF